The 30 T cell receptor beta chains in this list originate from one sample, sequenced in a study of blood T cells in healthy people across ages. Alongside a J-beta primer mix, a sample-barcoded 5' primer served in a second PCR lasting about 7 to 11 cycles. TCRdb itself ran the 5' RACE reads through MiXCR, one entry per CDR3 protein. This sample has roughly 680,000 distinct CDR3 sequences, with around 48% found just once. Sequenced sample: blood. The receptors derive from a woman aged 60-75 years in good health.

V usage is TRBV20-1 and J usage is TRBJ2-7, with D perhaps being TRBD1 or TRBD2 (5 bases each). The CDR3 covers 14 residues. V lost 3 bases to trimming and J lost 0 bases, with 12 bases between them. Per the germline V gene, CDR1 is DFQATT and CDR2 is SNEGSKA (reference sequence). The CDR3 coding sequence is TGCAGTGCTAGCCTCTGGGGGAGCTCCTACGAGCAGTACTTC. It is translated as CSASLWGSSYEQYF.

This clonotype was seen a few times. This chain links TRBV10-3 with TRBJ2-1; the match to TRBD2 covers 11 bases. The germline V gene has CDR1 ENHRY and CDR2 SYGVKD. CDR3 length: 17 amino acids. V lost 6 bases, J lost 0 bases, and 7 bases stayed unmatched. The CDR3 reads CAIRGTSGSSSYNEQFF. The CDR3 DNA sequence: TGTGCCATCAGGGGGACTAGCGGATCCAGCTCCTACAATGAGCAGTTCTTC.

The CDR3 sequence: CSAQDKDEQYF. The CDR3 DNA reads as TGCAGTGCTCAGGACAAAGACGAGCAGTACTTC. V usage is TRBV20-1 and J usage is TRBJ2-5; the D gene is possibly TRBD1 (5 bases). The DNA end lines up better with TRBJ2-7; the J call may be wrong. The germline CDR1 and CDR2 sequences are DFQATT and SNEGSKA (reference sequence). The CDR3 contains 11 residues.

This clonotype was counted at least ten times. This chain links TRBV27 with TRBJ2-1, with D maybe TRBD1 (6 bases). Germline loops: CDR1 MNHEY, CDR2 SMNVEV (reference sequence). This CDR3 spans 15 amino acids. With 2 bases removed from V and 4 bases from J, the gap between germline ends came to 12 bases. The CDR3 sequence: CASSLQGLSYNEQFF. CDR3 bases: TGTGCCAGCAGTTTACAGGGGCTTTCGTACAATGAGCAGTTCTTC.

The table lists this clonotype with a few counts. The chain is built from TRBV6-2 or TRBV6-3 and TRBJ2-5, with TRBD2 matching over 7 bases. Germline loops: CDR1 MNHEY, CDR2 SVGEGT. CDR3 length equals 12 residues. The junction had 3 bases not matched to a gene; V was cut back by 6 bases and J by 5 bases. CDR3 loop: CASSREVETQYF. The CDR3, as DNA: TGTGCCAGCAGCCGGGAGGTTGAGACCCAGTACTTC.

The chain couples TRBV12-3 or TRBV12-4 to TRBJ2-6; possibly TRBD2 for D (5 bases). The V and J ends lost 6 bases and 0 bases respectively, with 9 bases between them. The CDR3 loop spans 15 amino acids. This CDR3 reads CASRTGNSGANVLTF. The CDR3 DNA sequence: TGTGCCAGCAGAACCGGGAACTCTGGGGCCAACGTCCTGACTTTC.

CDR3 region: CASSDWGNEQYF. DNA for the CDR3: TGTGCCAGCAGTGATTGGGGCAATGAGCAGTACTTC. This chain uses TRBV2 with TRBJ2-7; possible D gene TRBD1, 5 bases. The CDR3 covers 12 residues. Trimming cost V 3 bases and J 7 bases, with 10 bases left between them. The germline V gene has CDR1 SNHLY and CDR2 FYNNEI.

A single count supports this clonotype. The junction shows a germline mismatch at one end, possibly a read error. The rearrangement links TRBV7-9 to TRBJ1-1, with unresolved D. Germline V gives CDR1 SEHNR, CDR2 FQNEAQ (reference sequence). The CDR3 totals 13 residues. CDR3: CASSLRRNTKAFF. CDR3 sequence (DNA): TGTGCCAGCAGCTTAAGGCGGAACACTAAAGCTTTCTTT.

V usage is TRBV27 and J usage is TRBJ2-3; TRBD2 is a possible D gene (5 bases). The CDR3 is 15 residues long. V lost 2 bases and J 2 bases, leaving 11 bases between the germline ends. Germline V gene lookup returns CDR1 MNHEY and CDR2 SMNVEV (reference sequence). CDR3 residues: CASSLIRTDTDTQYF. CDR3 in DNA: TGTGCCAGCAGTTTAATCCGGACTGACACAGATACGCAGTATTTT.

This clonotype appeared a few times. The CDR3 loop reads CASRPTGRDGYTF. CDR3 nucleotides: TGTGCCAGCAGGCCCACAGGGCGTGATGGCTACACCTTC. The chain recombines TRBV12-3 or TRBV12-4 with TRBJ1-2, with D perhaps matching TRBD1 (6 bases). The CDR3 is 13 amino acids. The ends were cut back, 6 bases at V and 6 bases at J, with 14 bases in the middle.

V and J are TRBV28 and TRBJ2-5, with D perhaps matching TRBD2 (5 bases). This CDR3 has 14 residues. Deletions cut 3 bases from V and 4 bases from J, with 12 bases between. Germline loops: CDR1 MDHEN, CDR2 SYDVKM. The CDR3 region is CASSLSGETETQYF. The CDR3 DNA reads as TGTGCCAGCAGTTTGAGTGGGGAGACAGAGACCCAGTACTTC.

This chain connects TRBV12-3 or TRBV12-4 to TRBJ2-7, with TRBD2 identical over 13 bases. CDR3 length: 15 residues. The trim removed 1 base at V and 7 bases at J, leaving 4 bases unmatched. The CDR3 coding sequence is TGTGCCAGCAGTTTAGGGACTAGCGGGAGTTGGGAGCAGTACTTC. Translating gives CASSLGTSGSWEQYF.

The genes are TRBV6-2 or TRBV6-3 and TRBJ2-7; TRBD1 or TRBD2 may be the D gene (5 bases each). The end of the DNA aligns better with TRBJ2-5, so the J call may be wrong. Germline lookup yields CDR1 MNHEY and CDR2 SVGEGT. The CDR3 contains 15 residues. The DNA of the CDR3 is TGTGCCAGCAGTTACCCCGGGACGGGGCGGTGGACCCAGTACTTC. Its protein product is CASSYPGTGRWTQYF.

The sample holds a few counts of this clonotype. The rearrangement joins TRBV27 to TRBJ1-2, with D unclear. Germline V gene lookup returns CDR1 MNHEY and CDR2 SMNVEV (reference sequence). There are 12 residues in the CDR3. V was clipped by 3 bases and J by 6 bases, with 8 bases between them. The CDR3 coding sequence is TGTGCCAGCAGTTTGTCGGGGAATGGCTACACCTTC. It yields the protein CASSLSGNGYTF.

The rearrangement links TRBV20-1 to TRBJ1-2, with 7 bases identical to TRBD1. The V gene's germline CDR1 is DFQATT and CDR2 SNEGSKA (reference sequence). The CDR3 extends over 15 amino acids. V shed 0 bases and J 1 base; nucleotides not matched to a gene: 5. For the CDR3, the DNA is TGCAGTGCTAGAGACCAGACAGGGTTTAACTATGGCTACACCTTC. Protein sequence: CSARDQTGFNYGYTF.

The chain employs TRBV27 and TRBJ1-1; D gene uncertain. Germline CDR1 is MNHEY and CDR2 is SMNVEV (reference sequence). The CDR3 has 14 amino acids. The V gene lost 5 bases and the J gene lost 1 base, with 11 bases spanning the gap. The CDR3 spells CASSTRRANTEAFF. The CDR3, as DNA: TGTGCCAGCAGTACACGACGGGCGAACACTGAAGCTTTCTTT.

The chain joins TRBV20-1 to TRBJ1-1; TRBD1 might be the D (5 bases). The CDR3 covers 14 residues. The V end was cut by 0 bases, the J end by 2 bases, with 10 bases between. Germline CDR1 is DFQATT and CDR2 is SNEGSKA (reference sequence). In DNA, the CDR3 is TGCAGTGCTAGAGATCGGGGGGACAACACTGAAGCTTTCTTT. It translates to CSARDRGDNTEAFF.

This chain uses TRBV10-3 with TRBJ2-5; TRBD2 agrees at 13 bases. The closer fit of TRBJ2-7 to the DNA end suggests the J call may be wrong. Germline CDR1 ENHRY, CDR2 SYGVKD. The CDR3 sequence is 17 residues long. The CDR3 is CAISEKGLAGTGDEQYF. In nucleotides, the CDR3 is TGTGCCATCAGTGAAAAGGGACTAGCGGGGACGGGGGACGAGCAGTACTTC.

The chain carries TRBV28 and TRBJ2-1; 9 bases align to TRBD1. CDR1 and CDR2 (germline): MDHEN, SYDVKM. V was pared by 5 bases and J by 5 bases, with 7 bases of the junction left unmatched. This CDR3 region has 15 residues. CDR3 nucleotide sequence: TGTGCCAGCAGTCAGGACAGGGGAAGGGACAATGAGCAGTTCTTC. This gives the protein CASSQDRGRDNEQFF.

The DNA of the CDR3 is TGCGCCAGCAGCCAAGTTCCGCCGGGACTAGCGGGAGGGCCGGAGACCCAGTACTTC. Translated, it gives CASSQVPPGLAGGPETQYF. The chain couples TRBV4-3 to TRBJ2-5, with 16 positions matching TRBD2. The junction had 10 bases not matched to a gene; V was cut back by 1 base and J by 5 bases. The length of the CDR3 is 19 residues. Germline loops: CDR1 LGHNA, CDR2 YSLEER.

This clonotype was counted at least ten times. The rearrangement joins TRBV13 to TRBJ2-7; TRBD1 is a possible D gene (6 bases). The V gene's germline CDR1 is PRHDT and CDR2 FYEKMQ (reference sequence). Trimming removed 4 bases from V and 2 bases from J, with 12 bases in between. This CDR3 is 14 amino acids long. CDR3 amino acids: CASSSRGQPYEQYF. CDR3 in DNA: TGTGCCAGCAGCTCAAGAGGACAGCCCTACGAGCAGTACTTC.

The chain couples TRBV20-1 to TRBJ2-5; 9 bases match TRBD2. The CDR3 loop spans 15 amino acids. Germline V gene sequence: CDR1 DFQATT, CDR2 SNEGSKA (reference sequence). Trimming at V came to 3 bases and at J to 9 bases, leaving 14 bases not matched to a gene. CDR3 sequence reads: CSASPLAGAWEAQYF. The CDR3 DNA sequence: TGCAGTGCTAGTCCTTTAGCGGGAGCCTGGGAGGCCCAGTACTTC.

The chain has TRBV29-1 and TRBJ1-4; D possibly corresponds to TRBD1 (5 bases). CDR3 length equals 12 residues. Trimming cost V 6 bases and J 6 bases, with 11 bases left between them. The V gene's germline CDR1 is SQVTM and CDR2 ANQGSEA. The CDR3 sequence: CSVWGGDEKLFF. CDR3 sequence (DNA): TGCAGCGTATGGGGGGGAGATGAAAAACTGTTTTTT.

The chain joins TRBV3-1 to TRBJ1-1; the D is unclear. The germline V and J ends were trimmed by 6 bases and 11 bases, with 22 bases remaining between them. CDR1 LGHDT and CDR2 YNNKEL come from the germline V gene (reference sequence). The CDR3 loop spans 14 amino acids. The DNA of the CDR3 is TGTGCCAGCAGTCATACCTACATGCCCACGGTTGCTTTCTTT. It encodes CASSHTYMPTVAFF.

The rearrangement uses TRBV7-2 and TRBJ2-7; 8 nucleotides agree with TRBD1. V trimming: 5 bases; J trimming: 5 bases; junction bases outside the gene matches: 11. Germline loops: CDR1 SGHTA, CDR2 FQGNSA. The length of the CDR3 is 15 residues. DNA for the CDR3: TGTGCCAGCAGCATCGACAGGGGCCAAGTCAACGAGCAGTACTTC. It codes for CASSIDRGQVNEQYF.

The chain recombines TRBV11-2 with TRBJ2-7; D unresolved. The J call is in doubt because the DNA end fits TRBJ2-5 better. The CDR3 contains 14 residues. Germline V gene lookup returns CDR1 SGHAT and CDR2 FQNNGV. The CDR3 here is CASSPGPSSGTQYF. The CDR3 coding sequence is TGTGCCAGCAGCCCAGGACCCTCGTCAGGGACCCAGTACTTC.

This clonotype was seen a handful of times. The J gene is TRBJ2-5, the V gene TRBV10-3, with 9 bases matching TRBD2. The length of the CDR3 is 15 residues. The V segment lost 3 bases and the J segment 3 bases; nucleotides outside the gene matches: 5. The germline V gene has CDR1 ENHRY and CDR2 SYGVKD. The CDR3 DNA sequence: TGTGCCATCAGTGACCCGCTAGCGGGAAAAGAGACCCAGTACTTC. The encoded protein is CAISDPLAGKETQYF.

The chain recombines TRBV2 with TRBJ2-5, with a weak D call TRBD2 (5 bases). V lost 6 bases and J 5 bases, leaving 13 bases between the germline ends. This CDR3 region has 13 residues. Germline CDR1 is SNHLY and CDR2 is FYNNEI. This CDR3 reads CASSLAWYETQYF. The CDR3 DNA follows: TGTGCCAGCAGCCTAGCATGGTATGAGACCCAGTACTTC. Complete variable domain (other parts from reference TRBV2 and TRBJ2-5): EPEVTQTPSHQVTQMGQEVILRCVPISNHLYFYWYRQILGQKVEFLVSFYNNEISEKSEIFDDQFSVERPDGSNFTLKIRSTKLEDSAMYFCASSLAWYETQYFGPGTRLLVL.

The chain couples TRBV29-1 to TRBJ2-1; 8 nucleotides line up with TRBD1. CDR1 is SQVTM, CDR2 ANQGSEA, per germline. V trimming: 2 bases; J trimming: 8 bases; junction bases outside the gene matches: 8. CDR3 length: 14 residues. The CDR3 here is CSVERGPGGDEQFF. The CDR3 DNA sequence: TGCAGCGTTGAACGAGGACCAGGGGGCGATGAGCAGTTCTTC.

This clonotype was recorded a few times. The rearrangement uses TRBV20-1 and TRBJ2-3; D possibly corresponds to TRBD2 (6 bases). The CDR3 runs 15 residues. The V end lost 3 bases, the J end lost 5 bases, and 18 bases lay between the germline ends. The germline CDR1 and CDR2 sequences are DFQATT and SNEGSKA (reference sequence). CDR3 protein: CSASWGLPRKDTQYF. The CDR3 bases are TGCAGTGCTAGTTGGGGACTCCCTAGAAAAGATACGCAGTATTTT.